A selection of T cell receptor beta chains follows, all from one sample in a study of cytomegalovirus exposure and HLA in healthy donors. The assay was immunoSEQ multiplex PCR, and TCRdb's table has in-frame clones only and misses some. The sample has around 140,000 clones, 60% to 80% seen once. The specimen was PBMCs. The receptors come from a male donor in good health and CMV-seronegative. CDR3s include the opening cysteine and the closing phenylalanine or tryptophan. D genes are given only for firm matches. Rows may omit the clone size; those that give it use once, few, many or a size class.

j_call | clone_size | d_call | v_call | cdr3_aa | cdr3_nt
TRBJ2-7 | NA | NA | TRBV27 | CASSLSTYGGAYYEQYF | TGTGCCAGCAGTTTATCGACCTATGGGGGCGCATACTACGAGCAGTACTTC
TRBJ2-7 | NA | NA | TRBV29-1 | CSVLGHPYEQYF | TGCAGCGTCCTGGGACACCCCTACGAGCAGTACTTC
TRBJ1-1 | once | TRBD1 | TRBV7-7 | CASSFWAGGWNTEAFF | TGTGCTAGCAGCTTTTGGGCAGGGGGTTGGAACACTGAAGCTTTCTTT
TRBJ2-3 | NA | TRBD2 | TRBV9 | CASSVEGLALSTDTQYF | TGTGCCAGCAGCGTAGAGGGACTAGCGCTGAGCACAGATACGCAGTATTTT
TRBJ1-2 | NA | NA | TRBV7-9 | CASSLGQGYGYTF | TGTGCCAGCAGCTTGGGGCAGGGCTATGGCTACACCTTC
TRBJ2-5 | NA | NA | TRBV6-6 | CASRLSGEETQYF | TGTGCCAGCCGACTGTCGGGGGAAGAGACCCAGTACTTC
TRBJ2-4 | NA | TRBD1 | TRBV4-3 | CASSRGQGGGKAKNIQYF | TGCGCCAGCAGCCGCGGACAGGGAGGTGGAAAAGCCAAAAACATTCAGTACTTC
TRBJ2-3 | NA | NA | TRBV5-4 | CASSSSRTDTQYF | TGTGCCAGCAGCTCGAGCCGCACAGATACGCAGTATTTT
TRBJ2-1 | NA | TRBD2 | TRBV27 | CASSPGGLAGALGRDNEQFF | TGTGCCAGCAGTCCGGGAGGACTAGCGGGAGCCCTGGGTAGAGACAATGAGCAGTTCTTC
TRBJ1-1 | NA | TRBD1 | TRBV4-1 | CASSQEGQGRGNTEAFF | TGCGCCAGCAGCCAGGAGGGACAGGGCCGTGGGAACACTGAAGCTTTCTTT
TRBJ1-2 | once | TRBD1 | TRBV5-1 | CASSQDRASGYTF | TGCGCCAGCAGCCAAGACAGGGCAAGTGGCTACACCTTC
TRBJ2-4 | NA | TRBD2 | TRBV4-1 | CASSHTAGGWGNIQYF | TGCGCCAGCAGCCATACTGCGGGGGGCTGGGGGAACATTCAGTACTTC
TRBJ2-2 | NA | NA | TRBV5-1 | CASSLAGPDGTTVTNTGELFF | TGCGCCAGCAGCTTGGCCGGCCCGGACGGGACAACCGTCACGAACACCGGGGAGCTGTTTTTT
TRBJ1-3 | NA | NA | TRBV9 | CASSVRQGFSGNTIYF | TGTGCCAGCAGCGTCCGGCAGGGGTTCTCTGGAAACACCATATATTTT
TRBJ2-6 | few | NA | TRBV7-9 | CASSSNPGSGANVLTF | TGTGCCAGCAGCTCTAACCCAGGGTCTGGGGCCAACGTCCTGACTTTC
TRBJ2-1 | NA | TRBD2 | TRBV9 | CASSHETSGNNEQFF | TGTGCCAGCAGCCATGAGACTAGCGGAAACAATGAGCAGTTCTTC
TRBJ2-7 | NA | NA | TRBV6-1 | CASRQGRLGYEQYF | TGTGCCAGCAGACAGGGACGGTTGGGTTACGAGCAGTACTTC
TRBJ2-3 | NA | TRBD2 | TRBV11-2 | CASSSPIAGGSTDTQYF | TGTGCCAGCAGCTCCCCTATAGCGGGGGGTAGCACAGATACGCAGTATTTT
TRBJ2-1 | NA | NA | TRBV4-2 | CAAHGDTSYNEQFF | TGTGCCGCCCACGGGGACACTTCCTACAATGAGCAGTTCTTC
TRBJ2-7 | few | TRBD2 | TRBV2 | CASSGTGRTSGKSYEQYF | TGTGCCAGCAGTGGCACTGGGCGAACTAGCGGGAAGAGCTACGAGCAGTACTTC
TRBJ2-7 | NA | TRBD2 | TRBV6-5 | CATCKERGGEQYF | TGTGCCACCTGCAAGGAGCGGGGGGGCGAGCAGTACTTC
TRBJ1-3 | NA | NA | TRBV7-8 | CASSLGTGGNTIYF | TGTGCCAGCAGCTTAGGAACAGGGGGAAACACCATATATTTT
TRBJ2-3 | NA | TRBD1 | TRBV7-2 | CASSLGPGQGTDTQYF | TGTGCCAGCAGTCTAGGACCTGGACAGGGCACAGATACGCAGTATTTT
TRBJ2-7 | once | NA | TRBV27 | CASSAGQFSYEQYF | TGTGCCAGCAGTGCCGGACAGTTTTCCTACGAGCAGTACTTC
TRBJ2-7 | NA | TRBD1 | TRBV11-2 | CASSLGGGQGYEQYF | TGTGCCAGCAGCTTAGGAGGGGGACAGGGCTACGAGCAGTACTTC
TRBJ1-2 | NA | TRBD1 | TRBV23-1 | CASSQAGGTYGYTF | TGCGCCAGCAGTCAAGCAGGGGGCACCTATGGCTACACCTTC
TRBJ1-1 | few | TRBD1 | TRBV5-1 | CASSLEGQMNTEAFF | TGCGCCAGCAGCTTGGAGGGACAGATGAACACTGAAGCTTTCTTT
TRBJ2-3 | few | TRBD2 | TRBV4-3 | CASSQAERGATDTQYF | TGCGCCAGCAGCCAAGCGGAGCGGGGGGCCACAGATACGCAGTATTTT
TRBJ1-5 | NA | NA | TRBV30 | CAWGASSNQPQHF | TGTGCCTGGGGGGCAAGTAGCAATCAGCCCCAGCATTTT
TRBJ2-3 | NA | TRBD2 | TRBV6-4 | CASSDAGGPDTQYF | TGTGCCAGCAGTGACGCGGGGGGGCCAGATACGCAGTATTTT
TRBJ1-1 | NA | NA | TRBV7-9 | CASSIRADTEAFF | TGTGCCAGCAGCATCAGGGCGGACACTGAAGCTTTCTTT